What follows describes a single T cell receptor (beta chain). The source of the sample is a study of blood T cell repertoires in COVID-19. At the level of the study: Sites in the United States, Italy and Spain provided acute and convalescent COVID-19 samples. From T cells, B-cell-depleted T cells, or PBMCs came the material, which was cDNA or gDNA.

Germline V gene sequence: CDR1 LNHNV, CDR2 YYDKDF (reference sequence). The CDR3 is made up of 15 amino acids. The trim removed 2 bases at V and 1 base at J, leaving 4 bases unmatched. As originally analysed: Quantification of nucleated cells was approximated via reference gene primer amplification. The assay was immunoSEQ multiplex PCR, and TCRdb's table has in-frame clones only and misses some. That table gives V, J and clone size, and the DNA gave D and trimming. The sample includes about 200,000 clones, about four fifths seen only once; the top ten take roughly 8.2%. Sample: peripheral blood. This TCR derives from a woman in her forties or fifties with acute or convalescent COVID-19. The chain employs TRBV15 and TRBJ1-2; 7 bases agree with TRBD1. The CDR3 sequence: CATSRLGQYNYGYTF. CDR3 in DNA: TGTGCCACCAGCAGACTGGGACAGTATAACTATGGCTACACCTTC.